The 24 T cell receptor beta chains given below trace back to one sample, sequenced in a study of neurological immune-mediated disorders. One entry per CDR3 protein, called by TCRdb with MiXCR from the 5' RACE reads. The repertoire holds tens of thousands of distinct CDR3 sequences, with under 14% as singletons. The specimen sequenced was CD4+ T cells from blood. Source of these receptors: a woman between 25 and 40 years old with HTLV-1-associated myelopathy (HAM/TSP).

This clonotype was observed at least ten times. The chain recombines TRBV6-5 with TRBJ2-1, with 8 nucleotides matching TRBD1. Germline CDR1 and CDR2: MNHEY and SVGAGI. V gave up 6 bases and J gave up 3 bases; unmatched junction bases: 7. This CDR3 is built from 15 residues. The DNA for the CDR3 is TGTGCCAGCAGCGCAGGACAGGGTTACTACAATGAGCAGTTCTTC. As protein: CASSAGQGYYNEQFF.

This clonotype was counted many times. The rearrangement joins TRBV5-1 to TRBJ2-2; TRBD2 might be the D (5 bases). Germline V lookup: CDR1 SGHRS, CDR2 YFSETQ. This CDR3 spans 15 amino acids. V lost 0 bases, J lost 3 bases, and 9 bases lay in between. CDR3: CASSLVGVHTGELFF. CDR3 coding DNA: TGCGCCAGCAGCTTGGTCGGGGTTCACACCGGGGAGCTGTTTTTT.

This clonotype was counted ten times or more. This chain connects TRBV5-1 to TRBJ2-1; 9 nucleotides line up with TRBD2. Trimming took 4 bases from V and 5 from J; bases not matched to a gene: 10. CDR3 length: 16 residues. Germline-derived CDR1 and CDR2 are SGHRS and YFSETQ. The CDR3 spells CASSARGTSNDNEQFF. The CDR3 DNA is TGCGCCAGCAGCGCGAGAGGGACTAGCAATGACAATGAGCAGTTCTTC. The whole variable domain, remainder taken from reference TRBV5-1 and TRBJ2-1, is KAGVTQTPRYLIKTRGQQVTLSCSPISGHRSVSWYQQTPGQGLQFLFEYFSETQRNKGNFPGRFSGRQFSNSRSEMNVSTLELGDSALYLCASSARGTSNDNEQFFGPGTRLTVL.

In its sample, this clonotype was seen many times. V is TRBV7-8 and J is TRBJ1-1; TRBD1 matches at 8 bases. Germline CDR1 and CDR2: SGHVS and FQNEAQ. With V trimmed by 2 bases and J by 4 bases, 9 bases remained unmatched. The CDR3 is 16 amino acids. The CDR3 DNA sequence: TGTGCCAGCAGCTTAACCCCGACAGGGGCTGTCACTGAAGCTTTCTTT. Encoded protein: CASSLTPTGAVTEAFF.

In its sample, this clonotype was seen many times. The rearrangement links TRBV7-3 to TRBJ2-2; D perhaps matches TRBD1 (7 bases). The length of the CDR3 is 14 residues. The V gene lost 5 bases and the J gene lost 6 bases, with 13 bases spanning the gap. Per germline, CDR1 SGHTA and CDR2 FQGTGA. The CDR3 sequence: CASSPGGIAGELFF. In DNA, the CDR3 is TGTGCCAGCAGCCCAGGGGGGATCGCCGGGGAGCTGTTTTTT.

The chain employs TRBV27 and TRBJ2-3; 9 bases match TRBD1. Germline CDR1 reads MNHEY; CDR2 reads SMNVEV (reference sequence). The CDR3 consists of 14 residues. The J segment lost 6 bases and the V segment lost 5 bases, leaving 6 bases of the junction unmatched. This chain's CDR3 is CASSPRTGVDTQYF. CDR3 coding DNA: TGTGCCAGCAGTCCCCGGACAGGGGTGGATACGCAGTATTTT.

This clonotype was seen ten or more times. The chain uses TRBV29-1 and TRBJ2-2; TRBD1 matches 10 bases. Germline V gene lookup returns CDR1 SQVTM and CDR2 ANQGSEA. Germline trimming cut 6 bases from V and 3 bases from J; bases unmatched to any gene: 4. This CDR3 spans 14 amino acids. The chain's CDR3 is CSVGQGVDTGELFF. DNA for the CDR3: TGCAGCGTCGGACAGGGGGTCGACACCGGGGAGCTGTTTTTT.

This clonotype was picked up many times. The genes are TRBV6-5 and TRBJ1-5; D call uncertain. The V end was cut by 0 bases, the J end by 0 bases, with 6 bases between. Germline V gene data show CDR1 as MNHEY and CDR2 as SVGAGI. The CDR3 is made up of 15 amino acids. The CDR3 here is CASSYSRNSNQPQHF. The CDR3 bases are TGTGCCAGCAGTTACTCAAGGAATAGCAATCAGCCCCAGCATTTT.

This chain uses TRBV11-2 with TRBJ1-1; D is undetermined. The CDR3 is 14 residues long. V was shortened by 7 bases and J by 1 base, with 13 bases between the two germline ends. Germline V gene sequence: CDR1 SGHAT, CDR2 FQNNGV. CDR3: CASTTDLKNTEAFF. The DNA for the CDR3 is TGTGCCAGCACCACGGATCTAAAGAACACTGAAGCTTTCTTT.

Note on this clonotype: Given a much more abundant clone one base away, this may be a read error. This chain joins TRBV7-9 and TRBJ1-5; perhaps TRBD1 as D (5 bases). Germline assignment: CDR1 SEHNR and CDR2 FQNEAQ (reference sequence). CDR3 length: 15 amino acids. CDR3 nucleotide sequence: TGTGCCAGCAGCTTAGGGGGGTATAGCAATCAGCCCCGGCATTTT. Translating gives CASSLGGYSNQPRHF.

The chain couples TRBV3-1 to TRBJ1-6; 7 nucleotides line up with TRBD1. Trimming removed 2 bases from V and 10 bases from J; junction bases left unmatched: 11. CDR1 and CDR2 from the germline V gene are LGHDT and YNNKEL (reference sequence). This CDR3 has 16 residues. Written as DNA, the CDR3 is TGTGCCAGCAGCCAAAAGGGGACAGTGGACACCTCACCCCTCCACTTT. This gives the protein CASSQKGTVDTSPLHF.

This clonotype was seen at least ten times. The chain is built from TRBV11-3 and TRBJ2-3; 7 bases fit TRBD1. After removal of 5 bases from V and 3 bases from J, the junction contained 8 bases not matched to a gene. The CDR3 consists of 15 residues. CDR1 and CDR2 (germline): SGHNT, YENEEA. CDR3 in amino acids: CASSTGQVATDTQYF. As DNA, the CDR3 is TGTGCCAGCAGCACCGGACAGGTAGCGACAGATACGCAGTATTTT.

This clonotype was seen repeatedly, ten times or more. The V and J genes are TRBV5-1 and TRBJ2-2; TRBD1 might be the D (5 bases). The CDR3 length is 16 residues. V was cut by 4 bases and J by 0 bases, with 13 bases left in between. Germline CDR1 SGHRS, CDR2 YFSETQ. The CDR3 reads CASSPRQTANTGELFF. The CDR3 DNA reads TGCGCCAGCAGCCCCAGACAGACGGCGAACACCGGGGAGCTGTTTTTT.

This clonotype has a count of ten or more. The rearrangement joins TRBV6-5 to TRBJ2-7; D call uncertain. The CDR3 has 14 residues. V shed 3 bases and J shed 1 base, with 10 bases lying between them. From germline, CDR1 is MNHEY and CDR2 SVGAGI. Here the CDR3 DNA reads TGTGCCAGCAGTTATAACCGGATTTCCTACGAGCAGTACTTC. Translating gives CASSYNRISYEQYF.

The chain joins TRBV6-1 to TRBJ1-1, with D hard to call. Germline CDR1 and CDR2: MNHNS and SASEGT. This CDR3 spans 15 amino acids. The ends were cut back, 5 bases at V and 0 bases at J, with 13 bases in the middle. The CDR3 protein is CASSRGAQLNTEAFF. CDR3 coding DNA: TGTGCCAGCAGTCGGGGAGCCCAGTTGAACACTGAAGCTTTCTTT.

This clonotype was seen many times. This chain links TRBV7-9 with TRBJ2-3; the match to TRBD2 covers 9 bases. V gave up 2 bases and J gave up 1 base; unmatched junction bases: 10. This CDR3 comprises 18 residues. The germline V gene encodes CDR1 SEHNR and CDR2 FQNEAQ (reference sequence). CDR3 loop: CASSLPAGGVGRTDTQYF. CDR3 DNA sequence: TGTGCCAGCAGCTTACCAGCGGGGGGTGTAGGTCGCACAGATACGCAGTATTTT.

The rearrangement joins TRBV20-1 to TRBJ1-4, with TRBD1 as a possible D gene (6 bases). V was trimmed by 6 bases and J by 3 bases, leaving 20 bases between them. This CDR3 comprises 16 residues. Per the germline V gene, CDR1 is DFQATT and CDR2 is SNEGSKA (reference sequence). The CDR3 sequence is CSARPMGAASNEKLFF. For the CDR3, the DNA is TGCAGTGCCCGGCCGATGGGGGCAGCTTCTAATGAAAAACTGTTTTTT.

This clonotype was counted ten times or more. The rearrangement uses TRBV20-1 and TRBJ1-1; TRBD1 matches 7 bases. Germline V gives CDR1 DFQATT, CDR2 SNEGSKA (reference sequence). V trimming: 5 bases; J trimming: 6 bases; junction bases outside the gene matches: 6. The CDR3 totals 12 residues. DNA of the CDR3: TGCAGTGCTCAGGGGGTTAGACCTGAAGCTTTCTTT. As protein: CSAQGVRPEAFF.

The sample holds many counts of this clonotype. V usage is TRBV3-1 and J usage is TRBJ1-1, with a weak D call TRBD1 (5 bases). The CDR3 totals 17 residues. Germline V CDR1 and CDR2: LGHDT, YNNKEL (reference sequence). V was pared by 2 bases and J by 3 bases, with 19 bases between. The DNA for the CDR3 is TGTGCCAGCAGCCAACCGCACCGGGGGTCGAGGGACACTGAAGCTTTCTTT. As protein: CASSQPHRGSRDTEAFF.

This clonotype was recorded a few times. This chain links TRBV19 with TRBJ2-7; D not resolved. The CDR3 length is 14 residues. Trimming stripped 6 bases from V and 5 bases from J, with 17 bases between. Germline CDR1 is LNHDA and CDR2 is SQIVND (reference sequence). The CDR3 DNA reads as TGTGCCAGTAGCACTCCAGGAACAGTCAACGAGCAGTACTTC. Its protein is CASSTPGTVNEQYF.

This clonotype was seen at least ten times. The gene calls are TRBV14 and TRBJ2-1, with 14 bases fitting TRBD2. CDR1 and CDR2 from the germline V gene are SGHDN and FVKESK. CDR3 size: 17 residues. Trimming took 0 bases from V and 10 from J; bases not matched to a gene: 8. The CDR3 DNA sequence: TGTGCCAGCAGCCAAGATTATGGGACTAGCGGGGGAGGCGAGCAGTTCTTC. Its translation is CASSQDYGTSGGGEQFF.

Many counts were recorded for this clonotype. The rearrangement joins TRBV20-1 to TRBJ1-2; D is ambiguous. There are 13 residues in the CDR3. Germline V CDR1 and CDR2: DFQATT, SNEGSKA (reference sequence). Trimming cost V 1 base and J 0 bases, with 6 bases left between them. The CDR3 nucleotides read TGCAGTGCTAGAGGTGCAGCTAACTATGGCTACACCTTC. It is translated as CSARGAANYGYTF.

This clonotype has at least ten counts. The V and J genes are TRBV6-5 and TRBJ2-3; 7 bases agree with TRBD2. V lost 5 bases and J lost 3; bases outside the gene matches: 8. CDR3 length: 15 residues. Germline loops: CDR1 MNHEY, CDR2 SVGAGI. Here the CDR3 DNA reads TGTGCCAGCAGTCAACCGGGGGAGGGGACAGATACGCAGTATTTT. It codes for CASSQPGEGTDTQYF.

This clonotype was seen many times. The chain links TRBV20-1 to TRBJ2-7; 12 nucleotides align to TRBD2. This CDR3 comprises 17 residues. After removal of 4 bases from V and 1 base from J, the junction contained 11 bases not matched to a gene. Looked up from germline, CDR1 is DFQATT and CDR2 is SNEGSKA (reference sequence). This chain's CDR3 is CSANSLAGGMFSYEQYF. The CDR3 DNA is TGCAGTGCTAACTCACTAGCGGGGGGTATGTTTTCCTACGAGCAGTACTTC.